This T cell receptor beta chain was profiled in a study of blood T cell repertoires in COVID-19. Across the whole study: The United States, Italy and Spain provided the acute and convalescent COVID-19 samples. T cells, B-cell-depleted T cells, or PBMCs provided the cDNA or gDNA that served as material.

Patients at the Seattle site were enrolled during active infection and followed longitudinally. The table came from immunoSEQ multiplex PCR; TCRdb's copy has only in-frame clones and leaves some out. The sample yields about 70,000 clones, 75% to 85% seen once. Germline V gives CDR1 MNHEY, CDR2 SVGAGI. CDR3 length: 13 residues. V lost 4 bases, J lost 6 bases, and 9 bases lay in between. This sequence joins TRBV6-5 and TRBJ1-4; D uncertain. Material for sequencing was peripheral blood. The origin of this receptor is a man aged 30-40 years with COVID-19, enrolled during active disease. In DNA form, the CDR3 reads TGTGCCAGCAGTTCTTCCGTTTATGAAAAACTGTTTTTT. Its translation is CASSSSVYEKLFF.